This TCR beta chain was sequenced in a study of T cell repertoires in cytomegalovirus infection. TCRdb independently ran MiXCR on the reads; one entry per CDR3 protein. Of 600,000 to 800,000 distinct CDR3 sequences detected, approximately 24% appear once; the ten largest clones hold 6.5% to 10%. In this sample, this clonotype turned up once. Germline V gene lookup returns CDR1 LNHNV and CDR2 YYDKDF (reference sequence). The germline V and J ends were trimmed by 4 bases and 1 base, with 17 bases remaining between them. This CDR3 region has 17 residues. The sequencing input was CD8+ T cells from PBMCs. The V gene is TRBV15, the J gene TRBJ1-5, with D unresolved. The sequence was obtained from a human donor in good health (CMV status not recorded). Some clones in this sample may be carry-over from other donors' samples. DNA of the CDR3: TGTGCCACCAGCACCTTCCCCCCGGATTCGAGCAATCAGCCCCAGCATTTT. Protein: CATSTFPPDSSNQPQHF.